This T cell receptor (beta chain) was captured in a study of human T cells and chemical hapten exposure. Across the whole study: Patch tests put 0.01% DPC on the upper back, read at 6 days. Alopecia areata, totalis or universalis affected patients, mainly female.

TCRdb reprocessed the RACE reads with MiXCR, giving one entry per CDR3 protein. The repertoire holds approximately 88,000 distinct CDR3 sequences, with 13% as singletons. There are a few counts of this clonotype. The time point denotes: patch test 3, about 24 weeks after DPC sensitization. This sample's treatment: therapeutic diphenylcyclopropenone sensitization with weekly scalp DPC. Total RNA was isolated from unfractionated whole blood. The germline V and J ends were trimmed by 5 bases and 2 bases, with 12 bases remaining between them. The CDR3 extends over 15 amino acids. The V call is TRBV12-3 or TRBV12-4, the J call TRBJ2-2; the D gene is possibly TRBD1 (6 bases). The sequencing used whole blood, collected in connection with sensitization to the hapten diphenylcyclopropenone (DPC). This TCR was recovered from a woman in her fifties or sixties with alopecia areata. Some clones in this sample may be carry-over from other donors' samples. CDR3 protein: CASSDRRQNTGELFF. CDR3 sequence (DNA): TGTGCCAGCAGTGACAGGCGACAAAACACCGGGGAGCTGTTTTTT.